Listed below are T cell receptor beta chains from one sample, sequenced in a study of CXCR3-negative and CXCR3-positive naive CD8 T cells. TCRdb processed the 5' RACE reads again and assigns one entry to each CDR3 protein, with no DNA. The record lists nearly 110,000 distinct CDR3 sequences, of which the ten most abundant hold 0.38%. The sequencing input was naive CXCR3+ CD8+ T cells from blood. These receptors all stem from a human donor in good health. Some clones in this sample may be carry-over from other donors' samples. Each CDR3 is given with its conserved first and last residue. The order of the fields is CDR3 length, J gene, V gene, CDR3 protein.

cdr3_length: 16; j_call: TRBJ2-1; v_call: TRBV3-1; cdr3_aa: CASSLGGIPSYNEQFF
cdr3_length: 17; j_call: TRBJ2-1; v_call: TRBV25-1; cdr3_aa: CASSEWTSGPSYNEQFF
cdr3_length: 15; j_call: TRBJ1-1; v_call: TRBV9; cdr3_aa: CASSPETTANTEAFF
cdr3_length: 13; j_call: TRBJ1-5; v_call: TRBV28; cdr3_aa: CASSLRGEEPQHF
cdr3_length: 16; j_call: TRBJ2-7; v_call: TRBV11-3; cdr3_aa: CASSPREAVGGPEQYF
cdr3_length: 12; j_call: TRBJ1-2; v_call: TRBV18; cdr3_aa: CASSRQVAGYTF
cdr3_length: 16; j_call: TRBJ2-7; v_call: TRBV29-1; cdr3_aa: CSVEGAGQGTSYEQYF
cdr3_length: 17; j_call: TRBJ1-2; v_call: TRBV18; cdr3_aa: CASSPYRTVDPNYGYTF
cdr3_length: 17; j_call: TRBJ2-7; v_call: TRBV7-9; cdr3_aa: CASSYQTGTSGSYEQYF
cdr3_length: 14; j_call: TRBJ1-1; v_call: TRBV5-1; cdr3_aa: CASSSWGGDTEAFF
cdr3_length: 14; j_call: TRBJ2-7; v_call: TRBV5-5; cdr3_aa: CASSPRVTDYEQYF
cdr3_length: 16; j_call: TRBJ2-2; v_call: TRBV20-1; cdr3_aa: CSARDWEQGATGELFF
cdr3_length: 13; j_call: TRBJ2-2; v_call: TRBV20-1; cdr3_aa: CSARDIGGGELFF
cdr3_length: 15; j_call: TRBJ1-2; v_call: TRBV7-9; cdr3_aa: CASSLGPGHNYGYTF
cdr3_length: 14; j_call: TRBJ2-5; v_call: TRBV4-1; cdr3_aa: CASSHPDSGETQYF
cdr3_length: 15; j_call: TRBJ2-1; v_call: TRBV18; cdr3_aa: CASSPEGATLNEQFF
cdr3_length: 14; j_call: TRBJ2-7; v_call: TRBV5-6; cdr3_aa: CASSLVRENGEQYF
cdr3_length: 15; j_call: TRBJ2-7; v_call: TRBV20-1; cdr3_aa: CSARRQGSLPYEQYF
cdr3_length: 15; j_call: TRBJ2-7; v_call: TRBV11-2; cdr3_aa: CASSLGLAGLGEQYF
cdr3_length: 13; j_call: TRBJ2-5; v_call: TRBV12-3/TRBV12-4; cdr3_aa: CASRPDPMETQYF
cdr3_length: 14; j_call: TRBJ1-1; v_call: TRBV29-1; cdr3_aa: CSVEKAGRGTEAFF
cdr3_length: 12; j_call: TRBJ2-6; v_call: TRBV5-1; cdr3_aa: CASSLWNDVLTF
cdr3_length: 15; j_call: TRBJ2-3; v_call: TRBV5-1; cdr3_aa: CASSFRSPTTDTQYF
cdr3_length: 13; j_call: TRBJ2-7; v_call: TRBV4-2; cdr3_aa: CASSQGGSYEQYF
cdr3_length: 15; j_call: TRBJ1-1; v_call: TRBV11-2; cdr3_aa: CASSLEWAMGTEAFF
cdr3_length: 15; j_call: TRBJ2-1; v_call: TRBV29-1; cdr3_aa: CSVATGTSSDNEQFF
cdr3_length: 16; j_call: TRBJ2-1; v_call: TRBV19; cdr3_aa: CASSIMSGGQLNEQFF
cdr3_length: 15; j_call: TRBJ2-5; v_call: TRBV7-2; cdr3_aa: CASSPQGFPTETQYF
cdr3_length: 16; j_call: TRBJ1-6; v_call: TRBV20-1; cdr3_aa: CSARPEGGPLNSPLHF
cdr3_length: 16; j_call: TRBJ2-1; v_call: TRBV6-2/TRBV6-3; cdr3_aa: CASRTLAGDRYNEQFF
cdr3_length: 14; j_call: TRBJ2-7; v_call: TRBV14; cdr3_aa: CASSQDRTGGDQYF
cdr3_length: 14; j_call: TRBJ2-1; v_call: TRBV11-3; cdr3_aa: CASGSGTDNNEQFF
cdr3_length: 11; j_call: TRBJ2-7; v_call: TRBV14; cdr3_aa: CASSHGAEQYF
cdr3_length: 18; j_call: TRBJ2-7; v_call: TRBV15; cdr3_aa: CATSRDSKIYPRSGEQYF
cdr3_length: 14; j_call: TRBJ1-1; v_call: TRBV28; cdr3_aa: CASSRDREGTEAFF
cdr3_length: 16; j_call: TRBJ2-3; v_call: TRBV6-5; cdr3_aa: CASSYLGTGRWGTQYF
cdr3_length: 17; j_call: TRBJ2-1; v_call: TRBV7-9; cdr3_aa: CASSSPFTGSSYNEQFF
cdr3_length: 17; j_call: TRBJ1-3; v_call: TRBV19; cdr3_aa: CASSTYYPGDPGNTIYF
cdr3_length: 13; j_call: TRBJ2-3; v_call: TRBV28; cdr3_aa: CASENSGIDTQYF
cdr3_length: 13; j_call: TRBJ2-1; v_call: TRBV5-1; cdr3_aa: CASSPPPYNEQFF
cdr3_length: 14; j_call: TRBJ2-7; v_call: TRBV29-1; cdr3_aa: CSVVPPGQYYEQYF
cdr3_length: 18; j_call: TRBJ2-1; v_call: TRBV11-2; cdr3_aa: CASSPLGTLDRVSNEQFF